This TCR beta chain is drawn from a study of early T cells in non-severe SARS-CoV-2 infection. Background on the study: Chains were unpaired, as sequencing was done on bulk RNA from unsorted whole blood.

TCRdb redid the calling of the 5' RACE reads with MiXCR, one entry per CDR3 protein. This table holds about 20,000 distinct CDR3 sequences, over 4% found once. Notes on the study in general: VDJdb matches were skewed toward anti-spike CD8 T cell responses.

J was trimmed by 6 bases and V by 6 bases; bases with no gene match: 6. Germline loops: CDR1 SEHNR, CDR2 FQNEAQ (reference sequence). The CDR3 has 13 residues. This clonotype was recorded at least ten times. No antigen is known for it. The chain is built from TRBV7-9 and TRBJ1-1, with 8 bases aligning to TRBD1. The receptor comes from an adult who was a healthcare worker with PCR-confirmed SARS-CoV-2 infection or an uninfected control (not recorded which). The sample was whole blood. The CDR3 protein is CASRRTGKAEAFF. DNA for the CDR3: TGTGCCAGCAGACGGACAGGGAAGGCTGAAGCTTTCTTT.